Listed below are T cell receptor beta chains from one sample, sequenced in a study of cytomegalovirus exposure and HLA in healthy donors. Using immunoSEQ multiplex PCR, the repertoire was profiled, and TCRdb retains in-frame clones only, with some absent. The sample contains 150,000 to 200,000 clones, approximately 88% of which appear only once. The source material was PBMCs. The receptors were sampled from a woman in her forties or fifties in good health and CMV-seropositive. The CDR3 runs from the conserved cysteine through the conserved F or W. D genes are given only for firm matches. Clone size is shown for a subset of rows, as once, few, many or a class of expanded clone.

abundance: .
v_gene: TRBV5-4
d_gene: TRBD2
j_gene: TRBJ2-5
CDR3aa: CASTLAGLVETQYF
CDR3nt: TGTGCCAGCACACTAGCGGGGTTGGTTGAGACCCAGTACTTC

abundance: .
v_gene: TRBV19
d_gene: TRBD1
j_gene: TRBJ2-1
CDR3aa: CASSRGQANNEQFF
CDR3nt: TGTGCCAGTAGTAGGGGACAGGCCAACAATGAGCAGTTCTTC

abundance: .
v_gene: TRBV10-3
d_gene: .
j_gene: TRBJ1-2
CDR3aa: CAISEAGGAQSGGCTF
CDR3nt: TGTGCCATCAGTGAAGCGGGCGGGGCGCAGTCGGGTGGCTGCACCTTC

abundance: once
v_gene: TRBV19
d_gene: TRBD1
j_gene: TRBJ1-6
CDR3aa: CASRIPGTDGISPLHF
CDR3nt: TGTGCCAGTAGAATCCCCGGGACAGATGGTATTTCACCCCTCCACTTT

abundance: .
v_gene: TRBV27
d_gene: TRBD2
j_gene: TRBJ2-2
CDR3aa: CASSKLAGVNTGELFF
CDR3nt: TGTGCCAGCAGTAAACTAGCGGGGGTAAACACCGGGGAGCTGTTTTTT

abundance: .
v_gene: TRBV6-1
d_gene: .
j_gene: TRBJ2-7
CDR3aa: CASSVNRVSSYEQYF
CDR3nt: TGTGCCAGCAGTGTGAACAGGGTCAGCTCCTACGAGCAGTACTTC

abundance: .
v_gene: TRBV7-6
d_gene: TRBD1
j_gene: TRBJ2-7
CDR3aa: CASRWTGTGVYEQYF
CDR3nt: TGTGCCAGCAGATGGACCGGGACAGGGGTCTACGAGCAGTACTTC

abundance: .
v_gene: TRBV7-9
d_gene: .
j_gene: TRBJ2-7
CDR3aa: CSSSFSGYEQYF
CDR3nt: TGTTCCAGCAGCTTTAGTGGCTACGAGCAGTACTTC

abundance: .
v_gene: TRBV11-2
d_gene: TRBD1
j_gene: TRBJ1-1
CDR3aa: CASSLYRGMNTEAFF
CDR3nt: TGTGCCAGCAGCTTATACAGGGGCATGAACACTGAAGCTTTCTTT

abundance: .
v_gene: TRBV28
d_gene: .
j_gene: TRBJ1-6
CDR3aa: CASSLQRGNNSPLHF
CDR3nt: TGTGCCAGCAGTTTACAGCGTGGCAACAATTCACCCCTCCACTTT

abundance: .
v_gene: TRBV7-3
d_gene: TRBD1
j_gene: TRBJ2-2
CDR3aa: CASSRDRVANTGELFF
CDR3nt: TGTGCCAGCAGTCGTGACAGGGTGGCTAACACCGGGGAGCTGTTTTTT

abundance: once
v_gene: TRBV6-1
d_gene: TRBD1
j_gene: TRBJ1-2
CDR3aa: CASRGRQGAAYGYTF
CDR3nt: TGTGCCAGCAGAGGTCGACAGGGAGCCGCCTATGGCTACACCTTC

abundance: once
v_gene: TRBV2
d_gene: TRBD2
j_gene: TRBJ2-5
CDR3aa: CASSENVSHRGGAQYF
CDR3nt: TGTGCCAGCAGTGAAAATGTCTCCCATCGCGGGGGGGCCCAGTACTTC

abundance: .
v_gene: TRBV5-4
d_gene: TRBD1
j_gene: TRBJ1-1
CDR3aa: CASSFGTGRKGTEAFF
CDR3nt: TGTGCCAGCAGCTTTGGGACAGGCAGGAAGGGCACTGAAGCTTTCTTT

abundance: .
v_gene: TRBV27
d_gene: .
j_gene: TRBJ2-2
CDR3aa: CASSSWNTGELFF
CDR3nt: TGTGCCAGCAGTTCTTGGAACACCGGGGAGCTGTTTTTT

abundance: .
v_gene: TRBV7-9
d_gene: TRBD1
j_gene: TRBJ1-1
CDR3aa: CASSLPQGAGTEAFF
CDR3nt: TGTGCCAGCAGCTTACCCCAGGGGGCAGGGACTGAAGCTTTCTTT

abundance: .
v_gene: TRBV19
d_gene: .
j_gene: TRBJ2-2
CDR3aa: CASSVQVNTGELFF
CDR3nt: TGTGCCAGTAGTGTACAGGTGAACACCGGGGAGCTGTTTTTT

abundance: .
v_gene: TRBV4-1
d_gene: .
j_gene: TRBJ2-2
CDR3aa: CASSLANTGELFF
CDR3nt: TGCGCCAGCAGCCTGGCTAACACCGGGGAGCTGTTTTTT

abundance: .
v_gene: TRBV4-1
d_gene: .
j_gene: TRBJ2-3
CDR3aa: CASSQGAGTPEQDTQYF
CDR3nt: TGCGCCAGCAGCCAAGGCGCGGGGACTCCCGAACAAGATACGCAGTATTTT

abundance: few
v_gene: TRBV4-3
d_gene: TRBD1
j_gene: TRBJ2-3
CDR3aa: CASSWTGLADTQYF
CDR3nt: TGCGCCAGCAGCTGGACAGGCCTAGCAGATACGCAGTATTTT

abundance: .
v_gene: TRBV5-3
d_gene: .
j_gene: TRBJ1-1
CDR3aa: CARSLFIPGESENTEAFF
CDR3nt: TGTGCCAGAAGCTTGTTTATCCCAGGGGAAAGTGAGAACACTGAAGCTTTCTTT

abundance: .
v_gene: TRBV4-3
d_gene: TRBD1
j_gene: TRBJ1-2
CDR3aa: CASSQDRGPYGYTF
CDR3nt: TGCGCCAGCAGCCAAGATAGGGGGCCCTATGGCTACACCTTC

abundance: .
v_gene: TRBV27
d_gene: .
j_gene: TRBJ2-3
CDR3aa: CASSFMASSTDTQYF
CDR3nt: TGTGCCAGCAGTTTCATGGCTAGTAGTACAGATACGCAGTATTTT

abundance: .
v_gene: TRBV27
d_gene: .
j_gene: TRBJ1-1
CDR3aa: CASSFVAGRMNTEAFF
CDR3nt: TGTGCCAGCAGTTTTGTGGCAGGCCGTATGAACACTGAAGCTTTCTTT

abundance: .
v_gene: TRBV2
d_gene: TRBD1
j_gene: TRBJ1-6
CDR3aa: CASSEAPRQGFPLHF
CDR3nt: TGTGCCAGCAGTGAAGCGCCGAGACAGGGGTTTCCCCTCCACTTT

abundance: .
v_gene: TRBV19
d_gene: TRBD1
j_gene: TRBJ1-2
CDR3aa: CASRIPSGTGYGYTF
CDR3nt: TGTGCCAGTAGAATCCCATCCGGGACAGGTTATGGCTACACCTTC

abundance: .
v_gene: TRBV6-1
d_gene: .
j_gene: TRBJ1-2
CDR3aa: CASSEAWGNYGYTF
CDR3nt: TGTGCCAGCAGTGAAGCGTGGGGCAACTATGGCTACACCTTC

abundance: .
v_gene: TRBV5-4
d_gene: .
j_gene: TRBJ2-2
CDR3aa: CASSWRTGELFF
CDR3nt: TGTGCCAGCAGCTGGCGGACCGGGGAGCTGTTTTTT

abundance: .
v_gene: TRBV19
d_gene: TRBD2
j_gene: TRBJ2-1
CDR3aa: CASSFSGGAGEQFF
CDR3nt: TGTGCCAGTAGTTTTAGCGGGGGGGCCGGTGAGCAGTTCTTC

abundance: .
v_gene: TRBV11-2
d_gene: .
j_gene: TRBJ1-5
CDR3aa: CASSPGGGRSQPQHF
CDR3nt: TGTGCCAGCAGCCCCGGGGGAGGACGGAGTCAGCCCCAGCATTTT

abundance: once
v_gene: TRBV10-3
d_gene: TRBD1
j_gene: TRBJ1-3
CDR3aa: CAISERTGDTGNTIYF
CDR3nt: TGTGCCATCAGTGAGCGGACAGGGGACACAGGAAACACCATATATTTT

abundance: .
v_gene: TRBV7-2
d_gene: .
j_gene: TRBJ2-5
CDR3aa: CASSLRQESQETQYF
CDR3nt: TGTGCCAGCAGCTTAAGGCAGGAAAGCCAAGAGACCCAGTACTTC

abundance: once
v_gene: TRBV19
d_gene: .
j_gene: TRBJ1-3
CDR3aa: CASSSTGSNTIYF
CDR3nt: TGTGCCAGTAGCAGTACCGGGTCAAACACCATATATTTT

abundance: once
v_gene: TRBV19
d_gene: .
j_gene: TRBJ2-7
CDR3aa: CASSTGLGSYEQYF
CDR3nt: TGTGCCAGTAGTACCGGACTGGGGTCCTACGAGCAGTACTTC

abundance: .
v_gene: TRBV6-6
d_gene: .
j_gene: TRBJ2-6
CDR3aa: CASSLWTDGANVLTF
CDR3nt: TGTGCCAGCAGCCTTTGGACAGACGGGGCCAACGTCCTGACTTTC

abundance: .
v_gene: TRBV10-1
d_gene: TRBD2
j_gene: TRBJ2-2
CDR3aa: CASSEPGGAGGELFF
CDR3nt: TGCGCCAGCAGTGAGCCGGGGGGGGCTGGCGGGGAGCTGTTTTTT